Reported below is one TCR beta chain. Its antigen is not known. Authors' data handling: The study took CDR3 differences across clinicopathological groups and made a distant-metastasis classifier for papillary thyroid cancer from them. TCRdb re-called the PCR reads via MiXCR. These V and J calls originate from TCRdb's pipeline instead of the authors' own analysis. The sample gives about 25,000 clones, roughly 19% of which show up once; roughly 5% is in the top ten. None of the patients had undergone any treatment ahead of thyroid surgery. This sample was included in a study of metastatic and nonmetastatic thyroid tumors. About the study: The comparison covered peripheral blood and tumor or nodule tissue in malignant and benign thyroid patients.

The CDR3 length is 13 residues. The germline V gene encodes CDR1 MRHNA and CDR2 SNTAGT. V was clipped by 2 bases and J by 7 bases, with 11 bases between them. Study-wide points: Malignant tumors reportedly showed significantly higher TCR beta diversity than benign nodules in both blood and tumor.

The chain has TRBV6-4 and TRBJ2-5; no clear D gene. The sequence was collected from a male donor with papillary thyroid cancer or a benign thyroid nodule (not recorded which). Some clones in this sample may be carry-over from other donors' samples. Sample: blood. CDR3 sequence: CASSDTRCGTQYF. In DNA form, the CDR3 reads TGTGCCAGCAGTGACACCCGATGTGGGACCCAGTACTTC.